This T cell receptor beta chain was sequenced for a study of cytomegalovirus exposure and HLA in healthy donors. Comments on this clone: What it binds is not known.

CDR1 SGHDT and CDR2 YYEEEE come from the germline V gene. The CDR3 extends over 16 amino acids. The trim removed 2 bases at V and 7 bases at J, leaving 10 bases unmatched. Study outcomes and limitations: Association of a missense DCLRE1C variant with TCR beta V- and J-gene trimming was reported in a later analysis.

Both 60 Vbeta primers and 13 Jbeta primers went into the PCR. Sequencing was performed with immunoSEQ multiplex PCR; in TCRdb, only in-frame clones are kept and a portion is missing. The data contain about 69,000 clones, about 70% of them singletons. V usage is TRBV5-6 and J usage is TRBJ2-1; the match to TRBD2 covers 9 bases. Sequencing used PBMCs. The sequence derives from a woman in her thirties in good health and CMV-seronegative. The CDR3 region has the DNA TGTGCCAGCAGCTTTCGCGGGGGGGCACGTTTGAATGAGCAGTTCTTC. Amino acids: CASSFRGGARLNEQFF.